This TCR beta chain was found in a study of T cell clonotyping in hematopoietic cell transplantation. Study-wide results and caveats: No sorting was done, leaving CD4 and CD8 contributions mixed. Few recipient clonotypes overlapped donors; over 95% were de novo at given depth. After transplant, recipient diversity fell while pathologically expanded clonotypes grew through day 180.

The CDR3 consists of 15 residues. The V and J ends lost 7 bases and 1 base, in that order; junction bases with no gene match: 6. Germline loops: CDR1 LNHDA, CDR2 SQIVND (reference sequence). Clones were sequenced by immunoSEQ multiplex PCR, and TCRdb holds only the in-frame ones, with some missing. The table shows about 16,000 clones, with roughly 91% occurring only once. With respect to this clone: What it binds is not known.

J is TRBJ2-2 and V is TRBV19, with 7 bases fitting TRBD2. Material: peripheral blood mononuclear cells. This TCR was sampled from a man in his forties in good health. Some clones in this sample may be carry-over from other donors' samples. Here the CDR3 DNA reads TGTGCCAGTATGGGGGGGGAGAAGAACACCGGGGAGCTGTTTTTT. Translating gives CASMGGEKNTGELFF.